This record covers a single TCR beta chain. The data were taken from a study of blood T cell repertoires in COVID-19. Overall study: The United States, Italy and Spain were the sources of the acute and convalescent COVID-19 samples. Sources were T cells, B-cell-depleted T cells, or PBMCs; the material itself was cDNA or gDNA.

Germline CDR1 SEHNR, CDR2 FQNEAQ (reference sequence). This CDR3 spans 16 amino acids. With 10 bases clipped from V and 0 bases from J, the junction kept 13 bases outside the gene matches. Sequencing was performed with immunoSEQ multiplex PCR; in TCRdb, only in-frame clones are kept and a portion is missing. The sample records under 250,000 clones, about 85% being singletons. The V call is TRBV7-9, the J call TRBJ2-3; 7 bases align to TRBD2. The specimen sequenced was peripheral blood. The TCR comes from a man aged 45-65 years who had recovered from COVID-19. The CDR3 sequence is CATTDGGSLSTDTQYF. The CDR3 DNA follows: TGTGCCACTACAGACGGGGGGAGTCTTAGCACAGATACGCAGTATTTT.